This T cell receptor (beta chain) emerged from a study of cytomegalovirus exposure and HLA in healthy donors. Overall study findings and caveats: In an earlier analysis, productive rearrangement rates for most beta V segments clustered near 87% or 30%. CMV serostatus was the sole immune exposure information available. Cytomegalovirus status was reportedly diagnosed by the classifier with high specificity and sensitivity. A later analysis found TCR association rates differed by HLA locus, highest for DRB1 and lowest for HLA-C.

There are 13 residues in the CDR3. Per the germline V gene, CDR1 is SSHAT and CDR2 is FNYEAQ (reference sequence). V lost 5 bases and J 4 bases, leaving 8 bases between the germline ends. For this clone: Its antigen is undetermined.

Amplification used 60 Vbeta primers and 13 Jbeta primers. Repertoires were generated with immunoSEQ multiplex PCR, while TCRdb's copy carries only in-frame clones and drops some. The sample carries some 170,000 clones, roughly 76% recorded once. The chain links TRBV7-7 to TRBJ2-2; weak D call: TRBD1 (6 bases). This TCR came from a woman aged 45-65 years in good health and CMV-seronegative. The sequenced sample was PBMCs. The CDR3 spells CASSLDSTGELFF. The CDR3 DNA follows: TGTGCCAGCAGCCTGGACAGCACCGGGGAGCTGTTTTTT.